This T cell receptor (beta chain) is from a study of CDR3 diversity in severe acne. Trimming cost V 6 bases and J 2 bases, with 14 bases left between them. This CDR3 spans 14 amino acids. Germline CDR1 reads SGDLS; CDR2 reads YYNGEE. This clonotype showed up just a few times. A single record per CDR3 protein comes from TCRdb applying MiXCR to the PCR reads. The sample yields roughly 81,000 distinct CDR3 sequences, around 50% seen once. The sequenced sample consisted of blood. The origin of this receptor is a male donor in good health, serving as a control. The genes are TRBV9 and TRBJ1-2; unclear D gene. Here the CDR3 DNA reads TGTGCCAGCACGCCGACGACCGGGAACTATGGCTACACCTTC. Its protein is CASTPTTGNYGYTF.